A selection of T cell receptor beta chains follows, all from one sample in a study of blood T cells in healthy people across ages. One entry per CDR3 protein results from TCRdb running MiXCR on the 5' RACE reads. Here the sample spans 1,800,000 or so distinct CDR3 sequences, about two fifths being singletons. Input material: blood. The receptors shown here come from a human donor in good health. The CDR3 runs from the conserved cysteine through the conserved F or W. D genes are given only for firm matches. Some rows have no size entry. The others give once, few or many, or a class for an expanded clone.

DNA: TGTGCCAGCAACGTACAGGGGAGGTCCTACGAGCAGTACTTC
CDR3: CASNVQGRSYEQYF
J: TRBJ2-7
size: few
V: TRBV12-3/TRBV12-4
D: NA

DNA: TGTGCCAGCAGTTATACAGGGGAAGATGGGCCCCAGCATTTT
CDR3: CASSYTGEDGPQHF
J: TRBJ1-5
size: NA
V: TRBV6-6
D: TRBD1

DNA: TGTGCCAGCAGCTTCGACAGGGAAGCTGAGCAGTTCTTC
CDR3: CASSFDREAEQFF
J: TRBJ2-1
size: once
V: TRBV11-2
D: TRBD1

DNA: TGTGCCAGCAGTCCGGGCAGGACTAGCGGACAAGAGACCCAGTACTTC
CDR3: CASSPGRTSGQETQYF
J: TRBJ2-5
size: NA
V: TRBV12-3/TRBV12-4
D: TRBD2

DNA: TGCAGCGTGTCCCCTGGACTAGTCCGAAACACAGATACGCAGTATTTT
CDR3: CSVSPGLVRNTDTQYF
J: TRBJ2-3
size: few
V: TRBV29-1
D: TRBD2

DNA: TGTGCCAGCAGCCCCTGGTCGGCGAACACCGGGGAGCTGTTTTTT
CDR3: CASSPWSANTGELFF
J: TRBJ2-2
size: NA
V: TRBV12-3/TRBV12-4
D: NA

DNA: TGTGCCAGCAGCCAACTCGGGACAGGTCCAGCTGAGCAGTTCTTC
CDR3: CASSQLGTGPAEQFF
J: TRBJ2-1
size: few
V: TRBV4-2
D: TRBD1

DNA: TGTGCCACCAGCATACTACAGAGCTGGGTTAGGGTTCGGTCCTACAATGTGCAGTTCTTC
CDR3: CATSILQSWVRVRSYNVQFF
J: TRBJ2-1
size: NA
V: TRBV15
D: NA

DNA: TGTGCCAGCTCACCTTCTCGGGGGGAAAACATTCAGTACTTC
CDR3: CASSPSRGENIQYF
J: TRBJ2-4
size: few
V: TRBV18
D: TRBD2

DNA: TGTGCCACCAGCCTCGGTGGGGGGATCTCCTACAATGAGCAGTTCTTC
CDR3: CATSLGGGISYNEQFF
J: TRBJ2-1
size: NA
V: TRBV15
D: NA

DNA: TGCAGTGCTAGTACCGGGACAGGGACGTATGGCTACACCTTC
CDR3: CSASTGTGTYGYTF
J: TRBJ1-2
size: once
V: TRBV20-1
D: TRBD1

DNA: TGCGCCAGCAGCTTAGGGGGACCCGGGACACCCGTATACGAGCAGTACTTC
CDR3: CASSLGGPGTPVYEQYF
J: TRBJ2-7
size: NA
V: TRBV5-1
D: NA

DNA: TGTGCCAGCAGTTACTCGAACCCCCCCATTGGCTATGGCTACACCTTC
CDR3: CASSYSNPPIGYGYTF
J: TRBJ1-2
size: few
V: TRBV6-5
D: NA

DNA: TGCAGCGTTGAGGGGCAGCAGGCTAGCACAGATACGCAGTATTTT
CDR3: CSVEGQQASTDTQYF
J: TRBJ2-3
size: NA
V: TRBV29-1
D: NA

DNA: TGTGCCAGCAGCCGAGGAACTCAGCCCCAGCATTTT
CDR3: CASSRGTQPQHF
J: TRBJ1-5
size: few
V: TRBV9
D: NA

DNA: TGTGCCAGCAGCTTAGTAGTTGGACAGCCAACTTCACCCCTCCACTTT
CDR3: CASSLVVGQPTSPLHF
J: TRBJ1-6
size: few
V: TRBV7-2
D: NA

DNA: TGCAGTGCTAGTTTAGCGGGGGGCACCCGAAACAATGAGCAGTTCTTC
CDR3: CSASLAGGTRNNEQFF
J: TRBJ2-1
size: few
V: TRBV20-1
D: TRBD2

DNA: TGTGCCAGCAGTTTTCAATACAGGGATTTGTCGGGGGACAATGAGCAGTTCTTC
CDR3: CASSFQYRDLSGDNEQFF
J: TRBJ2-1
size: NA
V: TRBV27
D: NA

DNA: TGCGCCAGCAGCATAGCCTCGGACAGGAACACCGGGGAGCTGTTTTTT
CDR3: CASSIASDRNTGELFF
J: TRBJ2-2
size: NA
V: TRBV5-1
D: NA

DNA: TGCGCCAGCAGCCCCGGGAGGCCCGCGGAGACCCAGTACTTC
CDR3: CASSPGRPAETQYF
J: TRBJ2-5
size: few
V: TRBV5-1
D: TRBD2

DNA: TGTGCCAGCAGCGCAAGGGCGGGGACGATGAATGAGCAGTTCTTC
CDR3: CASSARAGTMNEQFF
J: TRBJ2-1
size: NA
V: TRBV9
D: NA

DNA: TGCGCCAGCAGTCACGGACAGGGGCATAATGAGCAGTTATTC
CDR3: CASSHGQGHNEQLF
J: TRBJ2-1
size: NA
V: TRBV4-1
D: TRBD1

DNA: TGCGCCAGCAGCTTGACAAGCGGGTTCGTGGATGAGCAGTTCTTC
CDR3: CASSLTSGFVDEQFF
J: TRBJ2-1
size: NA
V: TRBV9
D: NA

DNA: TGTGCCAGCGGCCCCCCACAGGGTCCCTCTTATGGCTACACCTTC
CDR3: CASGPPQGPSYGYTF
J: TRBJ1-2
size: few
V: TRBV13
D: NA

DNA: TGTGCCAGCAGTGGAATCCGGGACAGGGTTGGCTACACCTTC
CDR3: CASSGIRDRVGYTF
J: TRBJ1-2
size: few
V: TRBV6-5
D: TRBD1

DNA: TGTGCCAGCAGCGCCGGGACAGGGGGCGCAGACACTGAAGCTTTCTTT
CDR3: CASSAGTGGADTEAFF
J: TRBJ1-1
size: NA
V: TRBV6-5
D: TRBD1

DNA: TGTGCCACCAGCGTTGGACCGGACACTGAAGCTTTCTTT
CDR3: CATSVGPDTEAFF
J: TRBJ1-1
size: NA
V: TRBV15
D: NA

DNA: TGTGCCAGCAGCTTAGAGGACAGGGGGGGCTACACCTTC
CDR3: CASSLEDRGGYTF
J: TRBJ1-2
size: NA
V: TRBV7-2
D: TRBD1

DNA: TGTGCCAGCAGCCCCGGAACCACCCAAGAGACCCAGTACTTC
CDR3: CASSPGTTQETQYF
J: TRBJ2-5
size: NA
V: TRBV5-1
D: NA

DNA: TGTGCCAGCAGCGTAGGACGGGGTGATAATGAGCAGTTCTTC
CDR3: CASSVGRGDNEQFF
J: TRBJ2-1
size: few
V: TRBV9
D: NA

DNA: TGCAGCGCAGCGACGGAAGCGCTCACAGATACGCAGTATTTT
CDR3: CSAATEALTDTQYF
J: TRBJ2-3
size: once
V: TRBV29-1
D: NA

DNA: TGTGCCAGCAGCCCCCGGGAGGACGCAACTAATGAAAAACTGTTTTTT
CDR3: CASSPREDATNEKLFF
J: TRBJ1-4
size: NA
V: TRBV14
D: NA

DNA: TGTGCCAGCAGTCCCGATGGGAGGAACACTGAAGCTTTCTTT
CDR3: CASSPDGRNTEAFF
J: TRBJ1-1
size: few
V: TRBV6-1
D: NA

DNA: TGCAGTGCTAAATTTAGCGGGGAGGCGGATACGCAGTATTTT
CDR3: CSAKFSGEADTQYF
J: TRBJ2-3
size: few
V: TRBV20-1
D: TRBD2

DNA: TGCAGTGCTAGAAAGGATCTATATAGCAATCAGCCCCAGCATTTT
CDR3: CSARKDLYSNQPQHF
J: TRBJ1-5
size: NA
V: TRBV20-1
D: NA

DNA: TGCGCCAGCAGCCAAGGCCGCCCTTCGGGCACAGATACGCAGTATTTT
CDR3: CASSQGRPSGTDTQYF
J: TRBJ2-3
size: NA
V: TRBV4-3
D: NA

DNA: TGTGCCAGCAGTTACGCAGAGGATACGCAGTATTTT
CDR3: CASSYAEDTQYF
J: TRBJ2-3
size: NA
V: TRBV6-6
D: NA

DNA: TGTGCCAGCAGCCAAGTTAGCCGCGGGAGAGCTGTGGAGCAGTTCTTC
CDR3: CASSQVSRGRAVEQFF
J: TRBJ2-1
size: NA
V: TRBV3-1
D: TRBD2

DNA: TGTGCCAGCAGCCAGGGGTACAGCACAGATACGCAGTATTTT
CDR3: CASSQGYSTDTQYF
J: TRBJ2-3
size: many
V: TRBV4-3
D: NA

DNA: TGTGCCAGCAGCCACGCCCGGGACAGGGGGCATACTGAAGCTTTCTTT
CDR3: CASSHARDRGHTEAFF
J: TRBJ1-1
size: NA
V: TRBV4-2
D: TRBD1

DNA: TGTGCCAGCAGTATTGGGCGGGGGGGCACCACAGATACGCAGTATTTT
CDR3: CASSIGRGGTTDTQYF
J: TRBJ2-3
size: few
V: TRBV7-3
D: TRBD2

DNA: TGTGCCAGCAGCCAACTAAGACAAGTTTCTGGCTACACCTTC
CDR3: CASSQLRQVSGYTF
J: TRBJ1-2
size: once
V: TRBV7-2
D: NA

DNA: TGCAGCGGGGGTTCTTCAGCCAAAAACATTCAGTACTTC
CDR3: CSGGSSAKNIQYF
J: TRBJ2-4
size: few
V: TRBV29-1
D: NA

DNA: TGTGCCAGCAGCCCTAATAGGGAGACAGGGTCCTATGGCTACACCTTC
CDR3: CASSPNRETGSYGYTF
J: TRBJ1-2
size: few
V: TRBV7-2
D: TRBD1

DNA: TGTGCCAGCAGCGTAGATGCAGGGCGAATCTCCGGCTACACCTTC
CDR3: CASSVDAGRISGYTF
J: TRBJ1-2
size: NA
V: TRBV9
D: NA